The 3 T cell receptor beta chains given below trace back to one sample, sequenced in a study of blood T cell repertoires in COVID-19. The method was immunoSEQ multiplex PCR; TCRdb's version includes in-frame clones alone and lacks a portion of them. The sample has roughly 190,000 clones, around 91% seen once. The specimen sequenced was PBMCs or T cells enriched from blood (not recorded which). These receptors originate from a woman aged 18-35 years who had recovered from COVID-19.

The CDR3 region is CATSRVSGGAFF. The CDR3 nucleotides are TGTGCCACCAGCAGGGTCTCGGGTGGGGCTTTCTTT. This chain uses TRBV15 with TRBJ1-1; D ambiguous. CDR1 and CDR2 from the germline V gene are LNHNV and YYDKDF (reference sequence). The CDR3 consists of 12 residues. V lost 3 bases and J lost 11, with 13 bases in between.

The chain is built from TRBV27 and TRBJ2-7, with TRBD2 identical over 11 bases. The CDR3 is 16 amino acids. The ends lost 3 bases at V and 0 bases at J; junction bases unmatched: 4. Germline loops: CDR1 MNHEY, CDR2 SMNVEV (reference sequence). The CDR3 DNA reads as TGTGCCAGCAGTTTCAGACTAGCGGGAAACTCCTACGAGCAGTACTTC. Translating it yields CASSFRLAGNSYEQYF.

In its sample, this clone was seen once. The chain employs TRBV27 and TRBJ2-3; TRBD2 might be the D (6 bases). Trimming removed 6 bases from V and 0 bases from J, with 7 bases in between. This CDR3 contains 13 residues. Germline V gene sequence: CDR1 MNHEY, CDR2 SMNVEV (reference sequence). The CDR3 sequence: CASSGGSTDTQYF. The CDR3 bases are TGTGCCAGCAGCGGGGGTAGCACAGATACGCAGTATTTT.